This T cell receptor beta chain was retrieved from a study of cytomegalovirus exposure and HLA in healthy donors. Between the trimmed V and J ends, which lost 5 bases and 6 bases, there was a span of 8 bases. Germline CDR1 is MNHEY and CDR2 is SVGAGI. This CDR3 contains 12 residues. In the PCR, 60 Vbeta and 13 Jbeta primers were used. Profiled with immunoSEQ multiplex PCR; TCRdb holds only in-frame clones, not every one. The sample includes about 160,000 clones, over 60% of them seen just once. The sequence was collected from a woman aged 45-60 years in good health and CMV-seropositive. The V gene is TRBV6-5, the J gene TRBJ1-5; D unresolved. Input material: PBMCs. CDR3 in DNA: TGTGCCAGCAGTGTAGGAGGTCAGCCCCAGCATTTT. Translated, it gives CASSVGGQPQHF.